This TCR beta chain is from a study of neurological immune-mediated disorders. Study background: Relapsing-remitting forms accounted for most of the roughly 35 multiple sclerosis patients and secondary progressive forms for 3.

The CDR3 spans 16 residues. Germline V gene sequence: CDR1 SGHDT, CDR2 YYEEEE. The ends lost 5 bases at V and 3 bases at J; junction bases unmatched: 10. TCRdb passed the 5' RACE reads through MiXCR, listing each CDR3 protein once. Of some 65,000 distinct CDR3 sequences detected, over 4% appear once; the ten largest clones hold around 2.6%. This clonotype appeared many times. Sequenced material: PBMCs. The TCR was taken from a man aged 50-60 years with multiple sclerosis. The chain combines TRBV5-6 with TRBJ2-1; the match to TRBD2 covers 8 bases. In DNA, the CDR3 is TGTGCCAGCAGTTTTACCGGGACTAGAGTCTACAATGAGCAGTTCTTC. It encodes CASSFTGTRVYNEQFF.